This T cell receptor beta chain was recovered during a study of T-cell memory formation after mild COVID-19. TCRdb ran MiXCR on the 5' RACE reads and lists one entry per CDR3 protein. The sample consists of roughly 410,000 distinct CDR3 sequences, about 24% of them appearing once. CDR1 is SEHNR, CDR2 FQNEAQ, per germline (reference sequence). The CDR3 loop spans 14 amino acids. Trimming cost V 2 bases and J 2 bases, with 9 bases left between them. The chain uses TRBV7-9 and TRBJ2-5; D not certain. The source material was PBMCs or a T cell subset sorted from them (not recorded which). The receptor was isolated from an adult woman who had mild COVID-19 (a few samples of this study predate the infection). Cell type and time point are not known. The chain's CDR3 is CASSLTASQETQYF. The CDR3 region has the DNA TGTGCCAGCAGCTTAACGGCTAGTCAAGAGACCCAGTACTTC.